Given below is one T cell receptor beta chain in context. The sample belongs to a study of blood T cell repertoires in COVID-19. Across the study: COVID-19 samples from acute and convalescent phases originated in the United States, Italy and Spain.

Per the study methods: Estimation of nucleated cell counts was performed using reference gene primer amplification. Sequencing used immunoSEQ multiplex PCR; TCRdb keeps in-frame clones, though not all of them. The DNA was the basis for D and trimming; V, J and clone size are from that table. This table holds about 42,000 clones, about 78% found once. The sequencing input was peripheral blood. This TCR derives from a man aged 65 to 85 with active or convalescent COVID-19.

Here the CDR3 DNA reads TGCGCCAGCAGCCCGAGCCCGTCCCCTGAAAAACTGTTTTTT. Its protein product is CASSPSPSPEKLFF. The rearrangement links TRBV5-1 to TRBJ1-4; D remains ambiguous. This CDR3 contains 14 residues. The V end was cut by 4 bases, the J end by 7 bases, with 14 bases between. The V gene's germline CDR1 is SGHRS and CDR2 YFSETQ.